This note documents a single T cell receptor (beta chain) sequence. Its antigen is as yet unknown. The germline V gene has CDR1 DFQATT and CDR2 SNEGSKA (reference sequence). With V trimmed by 2 bases and J by 3 bases, 9 bases remained unmatched. The CDR3 is 15 residues long. MiXCR, applied by TCRdb to the 5' RACE reads, yields one record per CDR3 protein. The table lists a few hundred thousand distinct CDR3 sequences, 3% to 4.5% of them singletons, with 20% to 25% in the top ten. The data originate from a study of T cells after yellow fever vaccination. Overall study context: When fractions had low cell numbers, they were prepared with SMART-Seq v4 Ultra Low Input. Broader study findings: The secondary T-cell response peaked on day 5, not day 15, but was weaker.

This receptor was identified in a man younger than 35 who received the YFV17D yellow fever vaccine. Sequencing used PBMCs, obtained 5 days after the yellow fever booster vaccination. The V and J genes are TRBV20-1 and TRBJ2-7; TRBD2 agrees at 8 bases. CDR3 DNA: TGCAGTGCTAGATCCCCCCTAGCGGGCCTCTACGAGCAGTACTTC. This gives the protein CSARSPLAGLYEQYF.